The 19 T cell receptor beta chains in this list originate from one sample, sequenced in a study of metastatic and nonmetastatic thyroid tumors. Not a single patient had been given any form of treatment at any point before undergoing thyroid surgery. Via MiXCR, TCRdb re-called the PCR reads. The sample shows fewer than 50,000 clones, more than 25% of them seen only once. Material: blood. All receptors derive from a male donor with papillary thyroid cancer or a benign thyroid nodule (not recorded which). Some clones in this sample may be carry-over from other donors' samples.

For this clone: Additional DNA sequences in this sample encode the identical CDR3. The J gene is TRBJ2-1, the V gene TRBV20-1, with 8 bases lining up with TRBD2. Trimming removed 4 bases from V and 10 bases from J; junction bases left unmatched: 12. This CDR3 spans 14 amino acids. CDR1 and CDR2 from the germline V gene are DFQATT and SNEGSKA (reference sequence). For the CDR3, the DNA is TGCAGTGCTAAAAGCGGGAGAGGGGGTAACGAGCAGTTCTTC. It encodes CSAKSGRGGNEQFF.

This clone occurred many times. V usage is TRBV12-3 or TRBV12-4 and J usage is TRBJ1-1; D unresolved. CDR3 length: 15 amino acids. V gave up 4 bases and J gave up 3 bases, with 15 bases separating them. CDR3 region: CASSSPWTSHTEAFF. The CDR3 region has the DNA TGTGCCAGCAGTTCCCCCTGGACCTCCCACACTGAAGCTTTCTTT.

This clone was recorded at least ten times. The DNA of the CDR3 is TGCAGCGTTGTATTGCCGGGGCCAGATACGCAGTATTTT. Amino acid sequence: CSVVLPGPDTQYF. The chain joins TRBV29-1 to TRBJ2-3; D may be TRBD1 or TRBD2 (5 bases each). The V gene's germline CDR1 is SQVTM and CDR2 ANQGSEA. CDR3 length: 13 amino acids. V lost 4 bases and J lost 4, with 12 bases in between.

This clone was seen a handful of times. The chain is built from TRBV11-2 and TRBJ1-6, with D uncertain. Between the trimmed V and J ends, which lost 1 base and 7 bases, there was a span of 8 bases. The CDR3 extends over 14 amino acids. Germline loops: CDR1 SGHAT, CDR2 FQNNGV. CDR3 protein: CASSLGGKNSPLHF. The DNA for the CDR3 is TGTGCCAGCAGCTTAGGAGGGAAAAATTCACCCCTCCACTTT.

This clone was counted a few times. Other DNA sequences of this sample code for an identical CDR3. The chain carries TRBV6-1 and TRBJ2-7; D is tentatively TRBD1 or TRBD2 (6 bases each). V dropped 7 bases and J dropped 8 bases, with 12 bases sitting between them. Germline-derived CDR1 and CDR2 are MNHNS and SASEGT. This CDR3 is 11 amino acids long. The DNA for the CDR3 is TGTGCCAGCACCGGAGGGGGAAAGCAGTACTTC. Its translation: CASTGGGKQYF.

This clone occurred many times. The chain combines TRBV6-1 with TRBJ1-4, with D maybe TRBD1 (5 bases). Germline CDR1 MNHNS, CDR2 SASEGT. The CDR3 extends over 16 amino acids. Trimming removed 5 bases at V and 2 bases at J, with 15 bases between. The CDR3 region is CASSIDGRGTNEKLFF. In nucleotides, the CDR3 is TGTGCCAGCAGTATCGACGGGCGGGGGACTAATGAAAAACTGTTTTTT.

This clone was picked up a small number of times. Germline is not matched at one junction end, which may reflect a read error. The chain uses TRBV12-3 or TRBV12-4 and TRBJ1-5, with D possibly TRBD1 on 5 matching bases. CDR3 size: 14 residues. The CDR3 spells CASSSQVPNQSQHF. In DNA, the CDR3 is TGTGCCAGCAGTTCACAGGTACCCAATCAGTCCCAGCATTTT.

In regard to this clone: A junction end diverges from the germline sequence, so it may reflect a read error. CDR3 loop: CASSFAAYEHYF. The CDR3 DNA reads TGTGCAAGCAGCTTCGCGGCCTACGAGCATTACTTC. The rearrangement uses TRBV7-2 and TRBJ2-7; the D is unclear. The CDR3 spans 12 residues. CDR1 and CDR2 (germline): SGHTA, FQGNSA.

This clone was counted ten times or more. The chain combines TRBV6-1 with TRBJ1-1; D unresolved. V dropped 5 bases and J dropped 10 bases, with 17 bases sitting between them. The germline V gene has CDR1 MNHNS and CDR2 SASEGT. The CDR3 consists of 13 residues. The CDR3 here is CASSQGRGSRAFF. The CDR3 DNA sequence: TGTGCCAGCAGTCAAGGGCGAGGGTCCCGAGCTTTCTTT.

This clone was recorded at least ten times. V is TRBV7-8 and J is TRBJ2-1; D is perhaps TRBD1 or TRBD2 (5 bases each). From germline, CDR1 is SGHVS and CDR2 FQNEAQ. Between the trimmed V and J ends, which lost 5 bases and 3 bases, there was a span of 14 bases. CDR3 size: 15 residues. The CDR3 nucleotides read TGTGCCAGCAGCCCTTCCCGGGACGGCTACAATGAGCAGTTCTTC. Amino acid sequence: CASSPSRDGYNEQFF.

This clone was counted only a few times. A read error may explain this, as a much larger clone is one base away. The chain employs TRBV19 and TRBJ1-2; D gene unclear. The CDR3 is 14 residues long. Germline CDR1 reads LNHDA; CDR2 reads SQIVND (reference sequence). The CDR3 region is CAGSPRGKESGYTF. The CDR3 DNA reads as TGTGCCGGTAGTCCCCGGGGAAAAGAAAGTGGCTACACCTTC.

This clone was recorded a few times. At one boundary the junction diverges from the germline segment, which might be a read error. This chain links TRBV28 with TRBJ2-1; possibly TRBD1 or TRBD2 for D (5 bases each). In germline, CDR1 is MDHEN, CDR2 SYDVKM. The CDR3 consists of 16 residues. The CDR3 nucleotides are TGTGCCAGCAGTTTACTAGCAGGGATCTCCTACAGTGAGCAGTTCTTC. The encoded protein is CASSLLAGISYSEQFF.

This clone was seen a few times. The chain is built from TRBV6-1 and TRBJ2-1; D unclear. The germline V gene encodes CDR1 MNHNS and CDR2 SASEGT. V gave up 7 bases and J gave up 9 bases, with 22 bases separating them. The CDR3 is made up of 15 amino acids. CDR3 amino acids: CASIPRVGIISEQFF. In DNA form, the CDR3 reads TGTGCCAGCATCCCTCGTGTGGGAATTATCAGTGAGCAGTTCTTC.

This clone is deemed medium-sized. The rearrangement joins TRBV30 to TRBJ2-7; no firm D call. The CDR3 totals 11 residues. Germline V lookup: CDR1 GTSNPN, CDR2 SVGIG (reference sequence). Trimming shortened V by 8 bases and J by 0 bases, and 8 bases separated the two germline ends. The CDR3 nucleotides read TGTGCCGGCGACACCTCCTACGAGCAGTACTTC. Translating it yields CAGDTSYEQYF.

This clone was seen more than once but under ten times. The rearrangement joins TRBV15 to TRBJ1-1; D unresolved. The CDR3 is 13 residues long. The ends were cut back, 0 bases at V and 4 bases at J, with 6 bases in the middle. From germline, CDR1 is LNHNV and CDR2 YYDKDF (reference sequence). CDR3 DNA: TGTGCCACCAGCAGAGACTCCTCCACTGAAGCTTTCTTT. Amino acids: CATSRDSSTEAFF. Drawing the rest from reference TRBV15 and TRBJ1-1, the complete variable domain is DAMVIQNPRYQVTQFGKPVTLSCSQTLNHNVMYWYQQKSSQAPKLLFHYYDKDFNNEADTPDNFQSRRPNTSFCFLDIRSPGLGDTAMYLCATSRDSSTEAFFGQGTRLTVV.

This clone was counted between two and nine times. The chain recombines TRBV7-3 with TRBJ2-6; TRBD1 or TRBD2 may be the D gene (7 bases each). This CDR3 has 17 amino acids. Trimming left V 3 bases short and J 1 base short, with 13 bases between. Germline CDR1 is SGHTA and CDR2 is FQGTGA. CDR3 protein: CASSLTGRGSGANVLTF. In nucleotides, the CDR3 is TGTGCCAGCAGCTTGACAGGGCGGGGGTCTGGGGCCAACGTCCTGACTTTC.

This clone was found many times. The rearrangement uses TRBV12-3 or TRBV12-4 and TRBJ1-1; a possible D gene is TRBD1 (5 bases). Trimming took off 6 bases at V and 2 bases at J, with 13 bases between the two ends. This CDR3 is built from 14 residues. The CDR3 region has the DNA TGTGCCAGCAGCCTGAGGGACGGTAACACTGAAGCTTTCTTT. Its protein product is CASSLRDGNTEAFF.

This clone was detected only a few times. This chain joins TRBV25-1 and TRBJ1-1; D call uncertain. This CDR3 has 15 amino acids. V was pared by 7 bases and J by 3 bases, with 18 bases between. Per the germline V gene, CDR1 is MGHDK and CDR2 is SYGVNS. Written as DNA, the CDR3 is TGTGCCAGCACCCCCTGTGCGGGTGAAGACACTGAAGCTTTCTTT. It translates to CASTPCAGEDTEAFF.

Of note for this clone: Germline and junction disagree at one end, which may indicate a read error. This chain connects TRBV25-1 to TRBJ1-6, with D unresolved. The CDR3 spans 14 residues. Germline-derived CDR1 and CDR2 are MGHDK and SYGVNS. Here the CDR3 DNA reads TGTGCCAGCAGTCAGCGGACGGAAAATTCAACCCTCAACTTT. Amino acids: CASSQRTENSTLNF.